What follows are 32 T cell receptor beta chains derived from one specimen sequenced in a study of blood T cell repertoires in COVID-19. TCRdb's copy holds only in-frame clones and misses some; the assay was immunoSEQ multiplex PCR. Here the sample spans about 70,000 clones, roughly 90% being singletons. The sample consisted of peripheral blood. These TCRs come from a middle-aged man with acute or convalescent COVID-19.

V is TRBV28 and J is TRBJ2-4; unclear D gene. The CDR3 contains 12 residues. V was shortened by 4 bases and J by 8 bases, with 9 bases between the two germline ends. Germline-derived CDR1 and CDR2 are MDHEN and SYDVKM. This chain's CDR3 is CASSSTLYIQYF. The CDR3 nucleotides read TGTGCCAGCAGTTCCACCCTATACATTCAGTACTTC.

The rearrangement links TRBV3-1 (or the pseudogene TRBV3-2) to TRBJ2-3; 12 bases match TRBD2. The CDR3 is 17 residues long. V shed 0 bases and J 5 bases; nucleotides not matched to a gene: 6. Germline assignment: CDR1 LGHDT and CDR2 YNNKEL (reference sequence). CDR3 residues: CASSQEGPGLAGDTQYF. CDR3 sequence (DNA): TGTGCCAGCAGCCAAGAAGGTCCGGGACTAGCGGGAGATACGCAGTATTTT.

The chain joins TRBV4-1 to TRBJ2-5, with TRBD2 matching over 7 bases. V shed 3 bases and J 5 bases; nucleotides not matched to a gene: 12. The length of the CDR3 is 16 residues. CDR1 and CDR2 from the germline V gene are MGHRA and YSYEKL. As DNA, the CDR3 is TGCGCCAGCAGCCAGGCAGCCCGGGCCGGGAGGGAGACCCAGTACTTC. Its protein is CASSQAARAGRETQYF.

This clone was picked up one time. The chain uses TRBV6-6 and TRBJ2-3; TRBD2 matches 10 bases. CDR3 size: 16 residues. CDR1 and CDR2 from the germline V gene are MNHNY and SVGAGI (reference sequence). The V segment lost 6 bases and the J segment 3 bases; nucleotides outside the gene matches: 9. The CDR3 here is CASRIAGGGGTDTQYF. The CDR3 DNA sequence: TGTGCCAGCAGAATAGCGGGAGGAGGAGGAACAGATACGCAGTATTTT.

This clone was detected only once. The chain joins TRBV3-1 (or the pseudogene TRBV3-2) to TRBJ2-7, with 15 nucleotides matching TRBD2. The CDR3 is made up of 16 amino acids. The germline CDR1 and CDR2 sequences are LGHDT and YNNKEL (reference sequence). V dropped 2 bases and J dropped 4; count of bases not matched to a gene: 3. The CDR3 sequence is CASSQPGTSGRYEQYF. The CDR3 coding sequence is TGTGCCAGCAGCCAACCCGGGACTAGCGGGAGGTACGAGCAGTACTTC.

V and J are TRBV7-2 and TRBJ1-5, with D possibly matching TRBD1 (5 bases). Germline V CDR1 and CDR2: SGHTA, FQGNSA. This CDR3 is built from 14 residues. The V gene lost 2 bases and the J gene lost 1 base, with 6 bases spanning the gap. The CDR3 DNA reads TGTGCCAGCAGCTTAAGGGGAAGCAATCAGCCCCAGCATTTT. Translated: CASSLRGSNQPQHF.

The gene calls are TRBV5-1 and TRBJ2-3; tentatively, D is TRBD2 (6 bases). Per germline, CDR1 SGHRS and CDR2 YFSETQ. The CDR3 runs 15 residues. Trimming removed 2 bases from V and 4 bases from J, with 14 bases in between. The CDR3 is CASSLGGEEADTQYF. CDR3 in DNA: TGCGCCAGCAGCTTAGGCGGGGAGGAGGCAGATACGCAGTATTTT.

The J gene is TRBJ1-1, the V gene TRBV2, with 7 bases matching TRBD1. This CDR3 comprises 14 residues. Germline values: CDR1 SNHLY, CDR2 FYNNEI. J gave up 2 bases and V 6 bases, and 6 bases lay outside the gene matches. The CDR3 DNA follows: TGTGCCAGCAGAGGACGGACAGGCAACACTGAAGCTTTCTTT. This translates into CASRGRTGNTEAFF.

The gene calls are TRBV5-1 and TRBJ1-1; TRBD1 agrees at 9 bases. CDR3 length equals 15 residues. With V trimmed by 0 bases and J by 6 bases, 6 bases remained unmatched. Germline assignment: CDR1 SGHRS and CDR2 YFSETQ. CDR3 region: CASSLGDRVLAEAFF. The CDR3 region has the DNA TGCGCCAGCAGCTTGGGGGACAGGGTATTGGCTGAAGCTTTCTTT.

The chain is built from TRBV27 and TRBJ1-1, with D possibly TRBD1 on 5 matching bases. The CDR3 is 16 residues long. Trimming stripped 6 bases from V and 5 bases from J, with 22 bases between. Germline V gives CDR1 MNHEY, CDR2 SMNVEV (reference sequence). The CDR3: CASRGRAPYRRTEAFF. The CDR3 region has the DNA TGTGCCAGCAGGGGCAGGGCACCTTATCGCCGAACTGAAGCTTTCTTT.

The chain carries TRBV3-1 (or the pseudogene TRBV3-2) and TRBJ1-2; 8 bases are shared with TRBD1. The trim removed 4 bases at V and 3 bases at J, leaving 1 base unmatched. The CDR3 covers 13 residues. Per the germline V gene, CDR1 is LGHDT and CDR2 is YNNKEL (reference sequence). The CDR3 DNA reads TGTGCCAGCAGCCCGGACAGGGACTATGGCTACACCTTC. Its protein product is CASSPDRDYGYTF.

The gene calls are TRBV7-9 and TRBJ1-2; D remains ambiguous. V lost 3 bases and J 7 bases, leaving 12 bases between the germline ends. From germline, CDR1 is SEHNR and CDR2 FQNEAQ (reference sequence). The CDR3 contains 13 residues. The CDR3 protein is CASSLWTEGGYTF. The CDR3 DNA sequence: TGTGCCAGCAGCTTGTGGACCGAGGGTGGCTACACCTTC. The entire variable domain, with the rest obtained from reference TRBV7-9 and TRBJ1-2, is as follows: DTGVSQNPRHKITKRGQNVTFRCDPISEHNRLYWYRQTLGQGPEFLTYFQNEAQLEKSRLLSDRFSAERPKGSFSTLEIQRTEQGDSAMYLCASSLWTEGGYTFGSGTRLTVV.

The CDR3 DNA reads as TGTGCCAGTAGTATAGCTGGGCAAGGAAATCAGCCCCAGCATTTT. This codes for CASSIAGQGNQPQHF. The chain couples TRBV19 to TRBJ1-5; D remains ambiguous. V was trimmed by 1 base and J by 4 bases, leaving 11 bases between them. The CDR3 totals 15 residues. The germline gives CDR1 LNHDA, CDR2 SQIVND (reference sequence).

This sequence joins TRBV7-2 and TRBJ1-5, with 9 bases matching TRBD1. Germline V lookup: CDR1 SGHTA, CDR2 FQGNSA. The CDR3 has 16 amino acids. J gave up 0 bases and V 5 bases, and 5 bases lay outside the gene matches. This CDR3 reads CASSLQGAGSNQPQHF. The CDR3 nucleotides are TGTGCCAGCAGCCTACAGGGGGCAGGTAGCAATCAGCCCCAGCATTTT.

This chain joins TRBV7-8 and TRBJ2-1; 11 bases map to TRBD2. Germline-derived CDR1 and CDR2 are SGHVS and FQNEAQ. This CDR3 is 17 amino acids long. Losses at the gene ends were 0 bases for V and 8 bases for J; bases not matched to a gene: 9. The chain's CDR3 is CASSLAWTSGSLDEQFF. The CDR3 DNA sequence: TGTGCCAGCAGCTTAGCGTGGACTAGCGGGTCTCTCGATGAGCAGTTCTTC.

The V and J genes are TRBV7-2 and TRBJ2-7; 13 positions agree with TRBD2. This CDR3 has 13 amino acids. Germline V gene lookup returns CDR1 SGHTA and CDR2 FQGNSA. J was trimmed by 6 bases and V by 8 bases; bases with no gene match: 4. For the CDR3, the DNA is TGTGCCAGCGGACTAGCGGGAGTACCCGAGCAGTACTTC. This encodes CASGLAGVPEQYF.

The V and J genes are TRBV30 and TRBJ2-3; the match to TRBD2 covers 11 bases. This CDR3 spans 17 amino acids. CDR1 and CDR2 from the germline V gene are GTSNPN and SVGIG (reference sequence). With V trimmed by 5 bases and J by 3 bases, 13 bases remained unmatched. DNA for the CDR3: TGTGCCTGGGCCCTCAACCGGGCTAGCGGGGGGACAGATACGCAGTATTTT. It encodes CAWALNRASGGTDTQYF.

The chain has TRBV18 and TRBJ1-4; 10 bases align to TRBD1. CDR3 length: 18 residues. CDR1 and CDR2 from the germline V gene are KGHSH and LQKENI. The trim removed 6 bases at V and 1 base at J, leaving 11 bases unmatched. CDR3 in DNA: TGTGCCAGCTCGCCGGGACAGGGGTTCCCCCTAACTAATGAAAAACTGTTTTTT. This gives the protein CASSPGQGFPLTNEKLFF.

The chain couples TRBV10-1 to TRBJ2-3; TRBD1 matches at 9 bases. The CDR3 is 15 amino acids. Germline V gene data show CDR1 as WNHNN and CDR2 as SYGVQD (reference sequence). J was trimmed by 4 bases and V by 5 bases; bases with no gene match: 7. CDR3 in DNA: TGCGCCAGCAGTTTGTCGGGACAGGGTGCAGATACGCAGTATTTT. It codes for CASSLSGQGADTQYF.

CDR3 sequence reads: CAWSDGNSPLHF. CDR3 nucleotide sequence: TGTGCCTGGAGTGACGGGAATTCACCCCTCCACTTT. The chain joins TRBV30 to TRBJ1-6; D uncertain. V gave up 1 base and J gave up 7 bases, with 5 bases separating them. This CDR3 contains 12 residues. Germline CDR1 reads GTSNPN; CDR2 reads SVGIG (reference sequence). The whole variable domain, remainder taken from reference TRBV30 and TRBJ1-6, is SQTIHQWPATLVQPVGSPLSLECTVEGTSNPNLYWYRQAAGRGLQLLFYSVGIGQISSEVPQNLSASRPQDRQFILSSKKLLLSDSGFYLCAWSDGNSPLHFGNGTRLTVT.

The V gene is TRBV6-2 or TRBV6-3, the J gene TRBJ1-5; D may be TRBD1 (5 bases). The CDR3 runs 16 residues. Deletions cut 5 bases from V and 0 bases from J, with 14 bases between. Germline V CDR1 and CDR2: MNHEY, SVGEGT. The CDR3 DNA sequence: TGTGCCAGCAGTGCCGGGACTACTTATAGCAATCAGCCCCAGCATTTT. Translated: CASSAGTTYSNQPQHF.

The DNA for the CDR3 is TGCGCCAGCAGCCTACGGACTAGCGGGGGCCAACGGAGGGAGACCCAGTACTTC. The encoded protein is CASSLRTSGGQRRETQYF. The chain carries TRBV5-1 and TRBJ2-5; 13 bases match TRBD2. CDR3 length: 18 amino acids. Trimming cost V 4 bases and J 5 bases; bases outside gene matches: 14. CDR1 is SGHRS and CDR2 is YFSETQ in the germline V gene.

This clone was recorded once. The chain employs TRBV29-1 and TRBJ1-2, with D maybe TRBD1 (5 bases). Germline loops: CDR1 SQVTM, CDR2 ANQGSEA. Trimming shortened V by 4 bases and J by 3 bases, and 9 bases separated the two germline ends. This CDR3 has 12 residues. CDR3 coding DNA: TGCAGCGTTGCTCAGGGCGACTATGGCTACACCTTC. Protein product: CSVAQGDYGYTF.

This clone was detected only once. DNA for the CDR3: TGTGCCAGTAGGGGAGACAGGGAATCCAGCACCTTC. Amino acid sequence: CASRGDRESSTF. The chain recombines TRBV19 with TRBJ1-2; 7 bases are shared with TRBD1. V lost 6 bases, J lost 13 bases, and 11 bases stayed unmatched. This CDR3 region has 12 residues. Germline values: CDR1 LNHDA, CDR2 SQIVND (reference sequence).

V is TRBV7-2 and J is TRBJ2-7, with D possibly being TRBD1 (6 bases). V dropped 2 bases and J dropped 4 bases, with 12 bases sitting between them. Germline loops: CDR1 SGHTA, CDR2 FQGNSA. There are 14 residues in the CDR3. CDR3 nucleotide sequence: TGTGCCAGCAGCTTACAGGGGTCTAGGTACGAGCAGTACTTC. Encoded protein: CASSLQGSRYEQYF. The whole variable domain, filled in from reference TRBV7-2 and TRBJ2-7, reads GAGVSQSPSNKVTEKGKDVELRCDPISGHTALYWYRQSLGQGLEFLIYFQGNSAPDKSGLPSDRFSAERTGGSVSTLTIQRTQQEDSAVYLCASSLQGSRYEQYFGPGTRLTVT.

This clone was counted a single time. This chain joins TRBV10-3 and TRBJ2-5, with D possibly TRBD2 on 6 matching bases. Trimming shortened V by 11 bases and J by 5 bases, and 18 bases separated the two germline ends. Germline CDR1 ENHRY, CDR2 SYGVKD. There are 13 residues in the CDR3. CDR3 loop: CAAAGLSYETQYF. CDR3 DNA: TGTGCCGCCGCGGGACTTTCCTATGAGACCCAGTACTTC.

The J gene is TRBJ1-5, the V gene TRBV4-1; 9 nucleotides align to TRBD1. The CDR3 has 15 amino acids. The V segment lost 5 bases and the J segment 6 bases; nucleotides outside the gene matches: 8. Looked up from germline, CDR1 is MGHRA and CDR2 is YSYEKL. CDR3 DNA: TGCGCCAGCAGCTCCCCGGGACAGGGACTTCAGCCCCAGCATTTT. Its translation is CASSSPGQGLQPQHF.

The chain is built from TRBV11-1 and TRBJ2-7; TRBD2 is a possible D gene (5 bases). The CDR3 spans 14 residues. V gave up 3 bases and J gave up 0 bases, with 9 bases separating them. Germline V gene data show CDR1 as SGHAT and CDR2 as FQDESV (reference sequence). Here the CDR3 DNA reads TGTGCCAGCAGCTTCCGACGGGGCTCCTACGAGCAGTACTTC. It codes for CASSFRRGSYEQYF.

This clone was observed once. The V and J genes are TRBV6-5 and TRBJ1-2, with D unresolved. Germline assignment: CDR1 MNHEY and CDR2 SVGAGI. This CDR3 is built from 12 residues. V lost 10 bases and J 7 bases, leaving 16 bases between the germline ends. Here the CDR3 DNA reads TGTGCCACCCAACTCCCAAATTTTGGCTACACCTTC. Its translation is CATQLPNFGYTF.

CDR3: CASSPADSRGDTQYF. CDR3 DNA sequence: TGTGCCAGCAGCCCAGCGGATTCCCGGGGAGATACGCAGTATTTT. The chain combines TRBV7-9 with TRBJ2-3; perhaps TRBD2 as D (5 bases). The germline CDR1 and CDR2 sequences are SEHNR and FQNEAQ (reference sequence). V gave up 5 bases and J gave up 5 bases, with 17 bases separating them. This CDR3 comprises 15 residues.

The genes are TRBV11-3 and TRBJ1-3; D possibly corresponds to TRBD1 (5 bases). V dropped 0 bases and J dropped 0 bases, with 15 bases sitting between them. Germline V CDR1 and CDR2: SGHNT, YENEEA. The length of the CDR3 is 18 residues. The CDR3 region is CASSLDHWAGNSGNTIYF. In DNA, the CDR3 is TGTGCCAGCAGCTTAGATCATTGGGCAGGGAACTCTGGAAACACCATATATTTT.

The rearrangement uses TRBV24-1 and TRBJ2-6; 7 nucleotides match TRBD1. CDR1 is KGHDR, CDR2 SFDVKD, per germline. This CDR3 contains 18 residues. The trim removed 4 bases at V and 8 bases at J, leaving 16 bases unmatched. The CDR3 DNA is TGTGCCACCAGTGACAGTGGGACAGCAAGTGATCGTTCCAACGTCCTGACTTTC. Its protein product is CATSDSGTASDRSNVLTF.